These 20 T cell receptor beta chains originate from one sample sequenced in a study of cytomegalovirus exposure and HLA in healthy donors. With 60 Vbeta and 13 Jbeta primers, the PCR was carried out. The repertoire was sequenced with immunoSEQ multiplex PCR; TCRdb's copy has only in-frame clones and lacks some. The repertoire has about 130,000 clones, roughly 77% of them found once; the top ten carry roughly 5%. Sequenced sample: PBMCs. Receptor source: a man under 40 in good health and CMV-seronegative.

The genes are TRBV10-3 and TRBJ1-2, with D unclear. Trimming removed 3 bases from V and 3 bases from J, with 8 bases in between. The CDR3 length is 13 residues. Germline V gives CDR1 ENHRY, CDR2 SYGVKD. The CDR3 DNA is TGTGCCATCAGTGACCTCGGTGACTATGGCTACACCTTC. Its translation: CAISDLGDYGYTF.

The rearrangement uses TRBV28 and TRBJ1-1; 10 bases fit TRBD1. The germline gives CDR1 MDHEN, CDR2 SYDVKM. The CDR3 loop spans 13 amino acids. Losses at the gene ends were 8 bases for V and 8 bases for J; bases not matched to a gene: 8. The CDR3 nucleotides read TGTGCCAGCGTAGGGACAGGGGAAGCCGAAGCTTTCTTT. Amino acid sequence: CASVGTGEAEAFF. The variable domain in full, completed from reference TRBV28 and TRBJ1-1, reads DVKVTQSSRYLVKRTGEKVFLECVQDMDHENMFWYRQDPGLGLRLIYFSYDVKMKEKGDIPEGYSVSREKKERFSLILESASTNQTSMYLCASVGTGEAEAFFGQGTRLTVV.

This chain uses TRBV6-1 with TRBJ2-7; no clear D. The CDR3 has 13 residues. V shed 5 bases and J shed 0 bases, with 8 bases lying between them. Germline CDR1 is MNHNS and CDR2 is SASEGT. In nucleotides, the CDR3 is TGTGCCAGCAGTAAACTCGACTCCTACGAGCAGTACTTC. As protein: CASSKLDSYEQYF.

CDR3 coding DNA: TGTGCCAGCTCACCGCCTCTGGTCGGGGGAGAGACCCAGTACTTC. Translated, it gives CASSPPLVGGETQYF. The rearrangement uses TRBV18 and TRBJ2-5; D may be TRBD2 (6 bases). The CDR3 spans 15 residues. V was shortened by 3 bases and J by 4 bases, with 15 bases between the two germline ends. Germline CDR1 and CDR2: KGHSH and LQKENI.

This clone was seen once. The chain links TRBV27 to TRBJ2-7; perhaps TRBD1 as D (6 bases). From germline, CDR1 is MNHEY and CDR2 SMNVEV (reference sequence). This CDR3 is 14 amino acids long. V was cut by 5 bases and J by 4 bases, with 15 bases left in between. CDR3 amino acids: CASSAGVTVYEQYF. The CDR3 DNA follows: TGTGCCAGCAGTGCAGGGGTTACTGTTTACGAGCAGTACTTC.

The chain employs TRBV18 and TRBJ2-2; 7 nucleotides line up with TRBD1. V gave up 2 bases and J gave up 3 bases; unmatched junction bases: 9. Germline V gives CDR1 KGHSH, CDR2 LQKENI. The CDR3 runs 17 residues. The CDR3 sequence is CASSPNKGGADTGELFF. The DNA for the CDR3 is TGTGCCAGCTCACCAAACAAAGGGGGCGCCGACACCGGGGAGCTGTTTTTT.

The count of this clone is one. V and J are TRBV5-1 and TRBJ1-2; D ambiguous. Germline V CDR1 and CDR2: SGHRS, YFSETQ. Trimming shortened V by 5 bases and J by 2 bases, and 10 bases separated the two germline ends. The CDR3 extends over 13 amino acids. DNA for the CDR3: TGCGCCAGCAGTAACGAGACAAACTATGGCTACACCTTC. Amino acid sequence: CASSNETNYGYTF.

This chain connects TRBV28 to TRBJ2-5; D might be TRBD1 (6 bases). The DNA end lines up better with TRBJ2-7; the J call may be wrong. The CDR3 is made up of 16 amino acids. Germline assignment: CDR1 MDHEN and CDR2 SYDVKM. The CDR3 spells CASSSSGDIYSYEQYF. CDR3 DNA sequence: TGTGCCAGCAGTTCATCAGGGGACATTTACTCCTACGAGCAGTACTTC.

This clone was seen once. The chain joins TRBV4-3 to TRBJ2-1, with a possible D match to TRBD2 (6 bases). The CDR3 is made up of 17 amino acids. The V gene's germline CDR1 is LGHNA and CDR2 YSLEER. V was cut by 4 bases and J by 5 bases, with 21 bases left in between. As DNA, the CDR3 is TGCGCCAGCAGCCGAGAGGTGGGGGGACTGACAAACAATGAGCAGTTCTTC. Translating it yields CASSREVGGLTNNEQFF.

The chain joins TRBV25-1 to TRBJ2-2, with a weak D call TRBD1 (6 bases). The V gene's germline CDR1 is MGHDK and CDR2 SYGVNS. V lost 8 bases and J lost 7, with 11 bases in between. The CDR3 is 12 residues long. CDR3 coding DNA: TGTGCCAGCTCACAGGGTTACGGGGAGCTGTTTTTT. Amino acid sequence: CASSQGYGELFF.

The chain uses TRBV13 and TRBJ2-3; perhaps TRBD1 as D (5 bases). The CDR3 runs to 14 residues. The germline V gene encodes CDR1 PRHDT and CDR2 FYEKMQ (reference sequence). V lost 4 bases and J 4 bases, leaving 12 bases between the germline ends. The CDR3 bases are TGTGCCAGCAGCTCCCACAGGTTAGCAGATACGCAGTATTTT. This encodes CASSSHRLADTQYF.

This chain connects TRBV5-1 to TRBJ1-5, with D unresolved. CDR3 length equals 15 residues. Germline lookup yields CDR1 SGHRS and CDR2 YFSETQ. V lost 0 bases to trimming and J lost 0 bases, with 7 bases between them. In nucleotides, the CDR3 is TGCGCCAGCAGCTTGGGGCTTAATAGCAATCAGCCCCAGCATTTT. Translating it yields CASSLGLNSNQPQHF.

The chain joins TRBV2 to TRBJ2-1; D gene uncertain. Germline V gene sequence: CDR1 SNHLY, CDR2 FYNNEI. This CDR3 comprises 12 residues. The V gene lost 6 bases and the J gene lost 5 bases, with 8 bases spanning the gap. The CDR3 DNA reads TGTGCCAGCAGCCGACTTGACAATGAGCAGTTCTTC. This encodes CASSRLDNEQFF.

The genes are TRBV6-5 and TRBJ1-6; D unresolved. V shed 4 bases and J shed 8 bases, with 12 bases lying between them. The CDR3 extends over 14 amino acids. CDR1 and CDR2 (germline): MNHEY, SVGAGI. The CDR3 DNA sequence: TGTGCCAGCAGTTCGACCACGACTCATTCACCCCTCCACTTT. Residues: CASSSTTTHSPLHF.

The chain employs TRBV4-1 and TRBJ2-1; 11 nucleotides align to TRBD2. This CDR3 region has 17 residues. V dropped 0 bases and J dropped 3; count of bases not matched to a gene: 4. Germline V CDR1 and CDR2: MGHRA, YSYEKL. The CDR3 sequence: CASSQELAGDLYNEQFF. CDR3 sequence (DNA): TGCGCCAGCAGCCAAGAACTAGCGGGGGACCTCTACAATGAGCAGTTCTTC.

The chain recombines TRBV28 with TRBJ2-7, with 11 bases that match TRBD2. V lost 11 bases to trimming and J lost 6 bases; unmatched junction nucleotides: 9. Germline V gene lookup returns CDR1 MDHEN and CDR2 SYDVKM. The CDR3 is 13 amino acids. The CDR3 loop reads CAWATSGVTEQYF. The CDR3, as DNA: TGTGCCTGGGCGACTAGCGGGGTTACCGAGCAGTACTTC.

The rearrangement joins TRBV6-1 to TRBJ1-2; D may be TRBD1 (5 bases). V was clipped by 7 bases and J by 10 bases, with 13 bases between them. Per germline, CDR1 MNHNS and CDR2 SASEGT. The CDR3 is made up of 11 amino acids. The CDR3, as DNA: TGTGCCAGCAATTCCAAACAGGCCTACACCTTC. Its protein product is CASNSKQAYTF.

The V call is TRBV4-3, the J call TRBJ1-1; 7 bases agree with TRBD1. CDR3 length: 20 residues. CDR1 is LGHNA, CDR2 YSLEER, per germline. V dropped 0 bases and J dropped 9; count of bases not matched to a gene: 25. CDR3 sequence (DNA): TGCGCCAGCAGCCAAGACTGGGAGCCCAGTAAGGGGACAGCCCTTTCCCAAGCTTTCTTT. Translation gives CASSQDWEPSKGTALSQAFF.

The V gene is TRBV4-1, the J gene TRBJ2-1; 7 nucleotides align to TRBD1. Germline loops: CDR1 MGHRA, CDR2 YSYEKL. The V segment lost 1 base and the J segment 10 bases; nucleotides outside the gene matches: 7. The CDR3 is 14 amino acids. CDR3 DNA sequence: TGCGCCAGCAGCCAAGGACAGGGAATCTACGAGCAGTTCTTC. Translating gives CASSQGQGIYEQFF.

DNA of the CDR3: TGTGCCAGCAGCTTCACCACAGGGGACGGAAACACCATATATTTT. Protein product: CASSFTTGDGNTIYF. The chain combines TRBV5-4 with TRBJ1-3; TRBD1 aligns across 7 bases. Germline lookup yields CDR1 SGHNT and CDR2 YYREEE (reference sequence). The CDR3 spans 15 residues. V lost 2 bases and J lost 4; bases outside the gene matches: 6.